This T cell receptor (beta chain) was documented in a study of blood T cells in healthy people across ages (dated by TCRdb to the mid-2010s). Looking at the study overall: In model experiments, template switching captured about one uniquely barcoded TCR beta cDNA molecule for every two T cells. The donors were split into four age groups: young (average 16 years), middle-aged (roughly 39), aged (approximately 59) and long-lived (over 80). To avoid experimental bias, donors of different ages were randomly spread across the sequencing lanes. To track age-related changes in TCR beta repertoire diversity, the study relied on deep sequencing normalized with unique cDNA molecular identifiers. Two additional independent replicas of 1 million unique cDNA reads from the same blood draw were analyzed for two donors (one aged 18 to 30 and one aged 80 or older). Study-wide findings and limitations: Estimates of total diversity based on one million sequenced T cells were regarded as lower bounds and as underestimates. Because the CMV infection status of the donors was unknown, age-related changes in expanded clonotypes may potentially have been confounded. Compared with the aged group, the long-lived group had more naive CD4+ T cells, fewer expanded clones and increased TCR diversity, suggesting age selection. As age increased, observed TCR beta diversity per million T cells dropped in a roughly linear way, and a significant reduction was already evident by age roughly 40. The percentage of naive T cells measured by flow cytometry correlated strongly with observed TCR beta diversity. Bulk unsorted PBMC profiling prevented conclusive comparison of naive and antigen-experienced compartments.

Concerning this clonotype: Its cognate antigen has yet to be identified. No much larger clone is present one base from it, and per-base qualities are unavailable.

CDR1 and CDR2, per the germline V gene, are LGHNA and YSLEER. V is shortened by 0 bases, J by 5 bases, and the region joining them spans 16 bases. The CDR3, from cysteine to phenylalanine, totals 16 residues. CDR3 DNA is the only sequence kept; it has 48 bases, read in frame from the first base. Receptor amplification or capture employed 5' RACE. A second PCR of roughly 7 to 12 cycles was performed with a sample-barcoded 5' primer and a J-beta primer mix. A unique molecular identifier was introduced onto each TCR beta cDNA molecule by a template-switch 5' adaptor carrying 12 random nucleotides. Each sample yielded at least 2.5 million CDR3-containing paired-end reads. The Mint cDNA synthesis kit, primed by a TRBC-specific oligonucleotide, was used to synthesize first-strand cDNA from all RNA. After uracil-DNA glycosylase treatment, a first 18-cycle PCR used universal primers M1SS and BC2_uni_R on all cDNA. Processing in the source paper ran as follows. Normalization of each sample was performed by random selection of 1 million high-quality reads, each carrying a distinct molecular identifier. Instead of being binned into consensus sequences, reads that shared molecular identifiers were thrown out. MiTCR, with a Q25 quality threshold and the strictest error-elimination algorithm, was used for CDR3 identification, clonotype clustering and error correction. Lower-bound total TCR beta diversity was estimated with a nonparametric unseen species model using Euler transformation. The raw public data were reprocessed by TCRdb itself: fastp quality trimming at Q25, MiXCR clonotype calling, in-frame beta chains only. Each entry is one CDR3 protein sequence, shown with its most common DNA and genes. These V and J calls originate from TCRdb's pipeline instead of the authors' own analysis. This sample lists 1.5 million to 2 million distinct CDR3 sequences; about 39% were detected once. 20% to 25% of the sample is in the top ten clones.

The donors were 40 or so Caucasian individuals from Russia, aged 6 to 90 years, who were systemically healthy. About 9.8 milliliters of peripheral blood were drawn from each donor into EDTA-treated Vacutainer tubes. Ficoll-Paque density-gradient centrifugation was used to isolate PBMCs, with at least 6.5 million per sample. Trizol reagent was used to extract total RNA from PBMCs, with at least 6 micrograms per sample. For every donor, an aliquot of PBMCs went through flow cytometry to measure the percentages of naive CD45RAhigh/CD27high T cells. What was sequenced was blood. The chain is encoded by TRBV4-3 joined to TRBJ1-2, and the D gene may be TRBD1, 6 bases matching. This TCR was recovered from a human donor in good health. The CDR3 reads CASSQDPGGLVYGYTF. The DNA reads TGCGCCAGCAGCCAAGATCCGGGGGGGCTGGTGTATGGCTACACCTTC.